The 9 T cell receptor beta chains below come from one sample, sequenced in a study. Cells sorted as Tregs were CD4+, CD25+ and CD127-/low. TCRdb ran MiXCR on the 5' RACE reads and lists one entry per CDR3 protein. This repertoire shows about 42,000 distinct CDR3 sequences, around 20% found once; its top ten account for over 3.5%. Sequenced sample: Tregs sorted from blood. Receptor source: a female donor with breast cancer.

This chain connects TRBV20-1 to TRBJ2-7, with D perhaps assigned TRBD1 or TRBD2 (5 bases each). Trimming removed 3 bases from V and 5 bases from J, with 17 bases in between. The CDR3 spans 14 residues. Germline V gives CDR1 DFQATT, CDR2 SNEGSKA (reference sequence). The CDR3 nucleotides are TGCAGTGCTAGGATTATGGGGCGGGCCCACGAGCAGTACTTC. As protein: CSARIMGRAHEQYF.

This clonotype has a count of ten or more. The genes are TRBV5-1 and TRBJ2-1, with D possibly called TRBD1 or TRBD2 (6 bases each). V gave up 5 bases and J gave up 2 bases, with 11 bases separating them. Germline V gene lookup returns CDR1 SGHRS and CDR2 YFSETQ. The CDR3 is made up of 14 amino acids. The CDR3: CASRPGGAYNEQFF. As DNA, the CDR3 is TGCGCCAGCAGGCCCGGGGGCGCCTACAATGAGCAGTTCTTC.

The gene calls are TRBV9 and TRBJ2-7; 10 nucleotides agree with TRBD1. The V segment lost 3 bases and the J segment 4 bases; nucleotides outside the gene matches: 7. Germline V lookup: CDR1 SGDLS, CDR2 YYNGEE. This CDR3 comprises 15 residues. The CDR3 reads CASSAYGTGVYEQYF. CDR3 sequence (DNA): TGTGCCAGCAGCGCGTACGGGACAGGGGTTTACGAGCAGTACTTC.

In this sample, this clonotype turned up many times. J is TRBJ2-1 and V is TRBV6-5, with D possibly TRBD2 on 7 matching bases. CDR3 length: 18 residues. Germline V gives CDR1 MNHEY, CDR2 SVGAGI. V lost 0 bases and J 3 bases, leaving 18 bases between the germline ends. CDR3 bases: TGTGCCAGCAGTTACTCGTCTAGTGGCGGGGGCTTCTACAATGAGCAGTTCTTC. Its protein is CASSYSSSGGGFYNEQFF.

This clonotype showed up just a few times. The chain joins TRBV20-1 to TRBJ2-3, with 9 bases aligning to TRBD2. CDR3 length equals 17 residues. Germline CDR1 DFQATT, CDR2 SNEGSKA (reference sequence). The V segment lost 3 bases and the J segment 6 bases; nucleotides outside the gene matches: 16. Here the CDR3 DNA reads TGCAGTGCTAGGCGCCTGGGACTAGCCATCAAGGATGATACGCAGTATTTT. This encodes CSARRLGLAIKDDTQYF.

Note on this clonotype: A much larger clone lies one base from this, so it may be a read error. The chain has TRBV5-1 and TRBJ1-1, with 7 bases fitting TRBD1. This CDR3 is 13 amino acids long. Germline lookup yields CDR1 SGHRS and CDR2 YFSETQ. CDR3 nucleotides: TGCGCCAGCAGCCTCGGGACAGCCACTGAAGCTCTCTTT. Protein sequence: CASSLGTATEALF.

V is TRBV30 and J is TRBJ1-2, with D hard to call. The CDR3 runs to 13 residues. With 1 base removed from V and 9 bases from J, the gap between germline ends came to 15 bases. Germline loops: CDR1 GTSNPN, CDR2 SVGIG (reference sequence). CDR3 region: CAWSGQARLSYTF. CDR3 sequence (DNA): TGTGCCTGGAGTGGGCAGGCTCGACTGAGCTACACCTTC.

This clonotype was seen many times. The junction does not match germline at one end; this may be a read error. The chain carries TRBV28 and TRBJ1-2; 9 positions agree with TRBD1. Germline V lookup: CDR1 MDHEN, CDR2 SYDVKM. The CDR3 runs to 15 residues. DNA for the CDR3: TGTGCCAGCACTTTACAGGGGGCGCAGAAAGATGGCTACACCTTC. Translating gives CASTLQGAQKDGYTF.

The V call is TRBV12-3 or TRBV12-4, the J call TRBJ1-5; D is possibly TRBD1 (5 bases). V shed 5 bases and J shed 4 bases, with 15 bases lying between them. This CDR3 comprises 15 residues. This chain's CDR3 is CASSPGTGRNQPQHF. The DNA of the CDR3 is TGTGCCAGCAGTCCCGGGACGGGTAGAAATCAGCCCCAGCATTTT.